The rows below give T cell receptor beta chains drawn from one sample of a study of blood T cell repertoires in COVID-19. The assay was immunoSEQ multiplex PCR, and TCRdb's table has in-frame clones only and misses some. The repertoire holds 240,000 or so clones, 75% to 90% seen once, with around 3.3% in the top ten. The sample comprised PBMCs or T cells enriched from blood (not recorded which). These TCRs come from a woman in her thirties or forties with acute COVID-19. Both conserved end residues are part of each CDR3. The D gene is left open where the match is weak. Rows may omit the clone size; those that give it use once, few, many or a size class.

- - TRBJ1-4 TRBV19 CASSIWPGSGEKLFF TGTGCCAGTAGTATATGGCCAGGGTCGGGTGAAAAACTGTTTTTT
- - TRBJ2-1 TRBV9 CASSPGGFYNEQFF TGTGCCAGCAGCCCAGGAGGTTTTTACAATGAGCAGTTCTTC
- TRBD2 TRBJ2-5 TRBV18 CASSRELADQETQYF TGTGCCAGCTCGCGCGAGCTAGCGGACCAAGAGACCCAGTACTTC
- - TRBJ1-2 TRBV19 CASSIRYIGYTF TGTGCCAGTAGCATCCGGTATATCGGCTACACCTTC
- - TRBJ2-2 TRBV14 CASSQFSGRNTGELFF TGTGCCAGCAGCCAATTTAGCGGTAGGAACACCGGGGAGCTGTTTTTT
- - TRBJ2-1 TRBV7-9 CASSLAGDINEQFF TGTGCCAGCAGCTTAGCGGGAGATATTAATGAGCAGTTCTTC
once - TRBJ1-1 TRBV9 CASSVDRGTTEAFF TGTGCCAGCAGCGTAGATCGGGGGACCACTGAAGCTTTCTTT
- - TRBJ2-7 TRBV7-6 CASSPQEGSYEQYF TGTGCCAGCAGCCCACAGGAGGGCTCCTACGAGCAGTACTTC
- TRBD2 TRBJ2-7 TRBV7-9 CASSSSTSGSAYEQYF TGTGCCAGCAGCTCTTCGACTAGCGGGAGTGCCTACGAGCAGTACTTC
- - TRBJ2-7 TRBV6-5 CASLIKAAVYEQYF TGTGCCAGCCTTATAAAGGCGGCGGTCTACGAGCAGTACTTC
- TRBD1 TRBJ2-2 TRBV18 CASSLIMTGVTGELFF TGTGCCAGCTCACTGATTATGACAGGGGTCACCGGGGAGCTGTTTTTT
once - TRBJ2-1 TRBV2 CASSGSGEEFF TGTGCCAGCAGTGGTAGCGGAGAGGAGTTCTTC
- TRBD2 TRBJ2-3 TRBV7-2 CASSLTSGAQDTQYF TGTGCCAGCAGCCTGACTAGCGGGGCACAGGATACGCAGTATTTT
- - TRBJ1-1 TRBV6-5 CASSYSPRRLNTEAFF TGTGCCAGCAGTTACTCCCCGCGGAGGTTGAACACTGAAGCTTTCTTT
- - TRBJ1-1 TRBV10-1 CASSKNGSNTEAFF TGCGCCAGCAGCAAGAACGGGTCAAACACTGAAGCTTTCTTT
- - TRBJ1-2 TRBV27 CASSYGGGDGYTF TGTGCCAGCAGTTACGGCGGGGGGGACGGCTACACCTTC
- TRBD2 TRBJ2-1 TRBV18 CASSPPGLVGNEQFF TGTGCCAGCTCACCACCGGGACTAGTGGGTAATGAGCAGTTCTTC
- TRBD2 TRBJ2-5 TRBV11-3 CASSFGSGGQETQYF TGTGCCAGCAGCTTTGGTAGCGGGGGACAAGAGACCCAGTACTTC
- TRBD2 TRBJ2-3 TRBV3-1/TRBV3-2 CASSQGSSGSDTQYF TGTGCCAGCAGCCAAGGGTCTAGCGGGAGTGATACGCAGTATTTT
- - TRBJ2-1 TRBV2 CASSQTGIDEQFF TGTGCCAGCAGCCAAACAGGGATCGATGAGCAGTTCTTC
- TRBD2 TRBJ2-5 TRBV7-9 CASTLLAGGGETQYF TGTGCCAGCACCCTACTAGCGGGAGGTGGAGAGACCCAGTACTTC
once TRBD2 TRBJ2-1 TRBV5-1 CASSSGLAGGNEQFF TGCGCCAGCAGCTCCGGACTAGCGGGGGGAAATGAGCAGTTCTTC
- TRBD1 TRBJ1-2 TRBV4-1 CASSLRTGGNYGYTF TGCGCCAGCAGCCTCCGGACAGGGGGAAACTATGGCTACACCTTC
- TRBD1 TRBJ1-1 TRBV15 CATSGTGGTNTEAFF TGTGCCACCAGCGGTACAGGGGGCACGAACACTGAAGCTTTCTTT
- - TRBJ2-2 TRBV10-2 CASSDPRAPHRTFF TGCGCCAGCAGTGACCCCAGGGCGCCACACCGCACGTTTTTT
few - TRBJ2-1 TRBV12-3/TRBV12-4 CASSLDRANEQFF TGTGCCAGCAGTTTAGACAGGGCCAATGAGCAGTTCTTC
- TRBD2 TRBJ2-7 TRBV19 CASSSSGSDYEQYF TGTGCCAGTAGTAGTAGCGGGAGTGACTACGAGCAGTACTTC
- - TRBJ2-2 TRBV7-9 CASSLAVSQMNTGELFF TGTGCCAGCAGCTTAGCAGTCTCCCAGATGAACACCGGGGAGCTGTTTTTT
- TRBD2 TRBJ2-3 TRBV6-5 CASVSASGTTDTQYF TGTGCCAGCGTTTCGGCTAGCGGGACTACAGATACGCAGTATTTT
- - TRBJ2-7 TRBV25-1 CASTRIEGGSYEQYF TGTGCCAGCACCAGAATCGAGGGCGGCTCCTACGAGCAGTACTTC
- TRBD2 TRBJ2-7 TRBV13 CASSPGTSGRASPEQYF TGTGCCAGCAGCCCCGGGACTAGCGGGAGGGCCAGTCCCGAGCAGTACTTC
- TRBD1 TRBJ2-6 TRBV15 CATSPRDRGSGANVLTF TGTGCCACCAGCCCTAGGGACAGGGGCTCTGGGGCCAACGTCCTGACTTTC
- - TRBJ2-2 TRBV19 CASSIKAPANTGELFF TGTGCCAGTAGTATAAAAGCGCCGGCGAACACCGGGGAGCTGTTTTTT
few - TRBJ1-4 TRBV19 CASKRDRVDEKLFF TGTGCCAGTAAAAGAGACAGAGTGGATGAAAAACTGTTTTTT
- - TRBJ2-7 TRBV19 CASSMLAGSYEQYF TGTGCCAGTAGTATGTTGGCGGGCTCCTACGAGCAGTACTTC
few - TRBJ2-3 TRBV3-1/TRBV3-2 CASSQGRDTDTQYF TGTGCCAGCAGCCAGGGCAGGGACACAGATACGCAGTATTTT
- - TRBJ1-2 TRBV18 CASSPGSNYGYTF TGTGCCAGCTCACCGGGCAGTAACTATGGCTACACCTTC
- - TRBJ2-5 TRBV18 CASSPPSLQETQYF TGTGCCAGCTCACCACCTAGCTTGCAAGAGACCCAGTACTTC
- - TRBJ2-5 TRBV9 CASSVAFSTGTQYF TGTGCCAGCAGCGTAGCTTTTAGTACGGGGACCCAGTACTTC
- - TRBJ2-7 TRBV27 CASSFTAASEQYF TGTGCCAGCAGTTTTACAGCTGCGAGCGAGCAGTACTTC
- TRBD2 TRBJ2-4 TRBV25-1 CASSESAGVPPKNIQYF TGTGCCAGCAGTGAATCAGCGGGAGTCCCCCCCAAAAACATTCAGTACTTC
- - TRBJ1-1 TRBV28 CASRLTVNTEAFF TGTGCCAGCCGACTGACGGTGAACACTGAAGCTTTCTTT
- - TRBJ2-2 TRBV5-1 CASSFGRVTGELFF TGCGCCAGCAGCTTTGGTCGGGTTACCGGGGAGCTGTTTTTT
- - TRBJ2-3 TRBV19 CASSPERASQTDTQYF TGTGCCAGTAGTCCCGAGCGGGCATCCCAGACAGATACGCAGTATTTT
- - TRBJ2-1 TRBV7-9 CASSLVGGPGKNEQFF TGTGCCAGCAGCTTAGTCGGGGGGCCGGGGAAGAATGAGCAGTTCTTC
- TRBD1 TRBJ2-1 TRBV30 CACTGGLDEQFF TGTGCCTGTACAGGGGGCTTGGATGAGCAGTTCTTC
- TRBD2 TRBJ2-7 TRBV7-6 CASSPGVAGGSYEQYF TGTGCCAGCAGCCCAGGGGTAGCGGGAGGGTCCTACGAGCAGTACTTC
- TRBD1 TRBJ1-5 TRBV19 CASSITTGRHQPQHF TGTGCCAGTAGTATTACGACAGGGCGTCACCAGCCCCAGCATTTT
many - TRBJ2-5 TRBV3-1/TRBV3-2 CASSQDVRDQYF TGTGCCAGCAGCCAAGACGTGAGGGACCAGTACTTC